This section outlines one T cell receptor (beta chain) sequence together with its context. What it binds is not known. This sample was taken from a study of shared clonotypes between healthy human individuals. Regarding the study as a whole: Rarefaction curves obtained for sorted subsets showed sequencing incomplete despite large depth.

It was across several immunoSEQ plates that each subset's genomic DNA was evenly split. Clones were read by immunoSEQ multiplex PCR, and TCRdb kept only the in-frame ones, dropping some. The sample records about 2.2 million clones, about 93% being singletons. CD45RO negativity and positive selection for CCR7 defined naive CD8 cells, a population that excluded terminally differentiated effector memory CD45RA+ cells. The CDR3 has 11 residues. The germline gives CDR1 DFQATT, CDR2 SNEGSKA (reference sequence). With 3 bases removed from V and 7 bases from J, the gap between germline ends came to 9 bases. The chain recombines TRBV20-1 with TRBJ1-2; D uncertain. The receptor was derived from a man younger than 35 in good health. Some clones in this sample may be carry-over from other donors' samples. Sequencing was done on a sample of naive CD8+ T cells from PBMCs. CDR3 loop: CSASYPGGYTF. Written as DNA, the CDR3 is TGCAGTGCTAGTTATCCGGGTGGCTACACCTTC.